The source of this T cell receptor beta chain is a study of T-cell reconstitution after alpha-beta-depleted transplantation in children. Study results and limitations: From newly produced T cells came most of the T-cell counts and diversity one year after transplant.

The length of the CDR3 is 15 residues. V shed 1 base, J shed 2 bases, and the junction held 2 bases outside the gene matches. Germline V gene data show CDR1 as SGHRS and CDR2 as YFSETQ. This clonotype was seen a handful of times. The antigen remains undetermined. Library preparation (for TCRbeta) was performed with unique molecular identifiers. TCRdb reprocessed the PCR reads with MiXCR, giving one entry per CDR3 protein. The sample lists around 490,000 distinct CDR3 sequences, around 10% occurring once. The chain has TRBV5-1 and TRBJ1-5; 8 positions agree with TRBD1. The sequence was obtained from a female patient aged 2 to 10 who had a stem cell transplant for aplastic anemia, so the T cells may come from the graft donor. This material consisted of PBMCs, mostly from graft donor cells, taken 180 days after TCRalphabeta/CD19-depleted stem cell transplant. CDR3 sequence (DNA): TGCGCCAGCAGCTTGAAGACAGGGGGCAATCAGCCCCAGCATTTT. Protein: CASSLKTGGNQPQHF.